This T cell receptor beta chain was recorded in a study of CXCR3-negative and CXCR3-positive naive CD8 T cells. UMI labels and 5' RACE were used to prepare the TRB cDNA libraries. TCRdb re-called the 5' RACE reads and shows each CDR3 protein once, DNA omitted. The table counts about 6,200 distinct CDR3 sequences; about 1.4% lies in the top ten. Findings and limits, study-wide: TRB CDR3 hydrophobicity was greater in CXCR3-positive naive cells than in CXCR3-negative naive cells.

The CDR3 is made up of 15 amino acids. Germline CDR1 reads MNHEY; CDR2 reads SMNVEV (reference sequence). In terms of frequency, this clonotype is medium-sized (0.01 to 0.1%). Its antigen is currently unknown. The TCR originated in a human donor in good health. Some clones in this sample may be carry-over from other donors' samples. Sequenced input: naive CXCR3+ CD8+ T cells from blood. The subset: CD45RO-CCR7+CD27+CD95- naive CD8+ T cells expressing CXCR3 (TNR3+). The chain couples TRBV27 to TRBJ1-1. The CDR3 is CASSLLGDLNTEAFF.